This TCR beta chain derives from a study of cytomegalovirus exposure and HLA in healthy donors. A multiplex PCR was run with 60 Vbeta primers and 13 Jbeta primers. Data came from immunoSEQ multiplex PCR; TCRdb stores just in-frame clones and leaves some out. The table has 150,000 to 200,000 clones, around 80% seen once. The V end lost 3 bases, the J end lost 0 bases, and 6 bases lay between the germline ends. This CDR3 contains 15 residues. CDR1 is LNHDA, CDR2 SQIVND, per germline (reference sequence). The sequenced material came from PBMCs. This clonotype was obtained from a woman in her 30s in good health and CMV-seropositive. V gene TRBV19 combines with J gene TRBJ2-6; D call uncertain. In DNA form, the CDR3 reads TGTGCCAGTAGTATTGTCCTCTCTGGGGCCAACGTCCTGACTTTC. Translating it yields CASSIVLSGANVLTF.